The rows below give T cell receptor beta chains drawn from one sample of a study of blood T cell repertoires in COVID-19. Profiled with immunoSEQ multiplex PCR; TCRdb holds only in-frame clones, not every one. Of about 81,000 clones in the sample, about 80% were seen once. The sequenced sample consisted of peripheral blood. The receptors were gathered from a human donor in a cohort sampled during active COVID-19. Each CDR3 is given with its conserved first and last residue. D genes are given only for firm matches. Clone sizes are given selectively: once, few, many, or a class where the clone is expanded.

CASSLSDRVDTATNEKLFF,TGTGCCAGCAGCTTATCGGACAGGGTCGATACAGCAACTAATGAAAAACTGTTTTTT,TRBD1,TRBJ1-4,TRBV13,NA
CSADRRLNTEAFF,TGCAGCGCGGACAGGCGACTGAACACTGAAGCTTTCTTT,TRBD1,TRBJ1-1,TRBV29-1,NA
CASSLANENYGYTF,TGTGCCAGCAGCTTGGCCAACGAGAATTATGGCTACACCTTC,NA,TRBJ1-2,TRBV5-6,NA
CASSLVSGRQPQHF,TGTGCCAGCAGCTTAGTATCTGGGCGCCAGCCCCAGCATTTT,NA,TRBJ1-5,TRBV7-8,few
CASSLETSGGTDTQYF,TGCGCCAGCAGCCTCGAGACTAGCGGGGGCACAGATACGCAGTATTTT,TRBD2,TRBJ2-3,TRBV5-1,once
CASSAQTGVGEKLFF,TGTGCCAGCAGCGCACAGACAGGGGTTGGTGAAAAACTGTTTTTT,TRBD1,TRBJ1-4,TRBV2,once
CASSPGTGKDIYGYTF,TGTGCCAGCAGCCCAGGGACAGGGAAGGATATCTATGGCTACACCTTC,TRBD1,TRBJ1-2,TRBV5-5,NA
CASSQRRGEQYF,TGTGCCAGCAGCCAACGGCGGGGCGAGCAGTACTTC,NA,TRBJ2-7,TRBV7-2,NA
CASSLGDTSNQPQHF,TGTGCCAGCAGCTTAGGGGACACTAGCAATCAGCCCCAGCATTTT,NA,TRBJ1-5,TRBV7-9,NA
CAISAAYEQYF,TGTGCCATCAGTGCGGCCTACGAGCAGTACTTC,NA,TRBJ2-7,TRBV10-3,NA
CARREGKGNTIYF,TGTGCCAGGAGGGAAGGCAAGGGGAACACCATATATTTT,NA,TRBJ1-3,TRBV6-1,few
CASSIRDRGADTQYF,TGTGCCAGCAGTATCCGGGACAGGGGAGCAGATACGCAGTATTTT,TRBD1,TRBJ2-3,TRBV6-5,NA
CASSLGGTSITDTQYF,TGCGCCAGCAGCTTGGGGGGGACTAGCATAACAGATACGCAGTATTTT,TRBD2,TRBJ2-3,TRBV5-1,NA
CASSYRQGNGYTF,TGTGCCAGCAGTTACCGGCAGGGCAATGGCTACACCTTC,NA,TRBJ1-2,TRBV6-5,NA
CASIPGGSSTDTQYF,TGCGCCAGCATCCCGGGGGGCTCTAGCACAGATACGCAGTATTTT,NA,TRBJ2-3,TRBV5-1,NA
CAWRRRLGNTIYF,TGTGCCTGGAGGCGCAGGCTTGGAAACACCATATATTTT,NA,TRBJ1-3,TRBV30,NA
CASSEVYYSTDTQYF,TGTGCCAGCAGTGAAGTTTACTATAGCACAGATACGCAGTATTTT,NA,TRBJ2-3,TRBV6-1,NA
CSAITNRASSYEQYF,TGCAGCGCTATTACCAACAGGGCATCTTCCTACGAGCAGTACTTC,NA,TRBJ2-7,TRBV29-1,NA
CASSPGTSNTGELFF,TGCGCCAGCAGCCCCGGGACTTCGAACACCGGGGAGCTGTTTTTT,NA,TRBJ2-2,TRBV5-1,NA
CASSTDSTKNTEAFF,TGTGCCAGCTCAACGGACAGCACCAAGAACACTGAAGCTTTCTTT,NA,TRBJ1-1,TRBV18,NA
CASSLKRGSYNEQFF,TGTGCCAGCAGTTTGAAGCGGGGCTCCTACAATGAGCAGTTCTTC,TRBD2,TRBJ2-1,TRBV28,NA
CASRETGYHGYTF,TGTGCCAGCCGCGAGACAGGGTACCATGGCTACACCTTC,TRBD1,TRBJ1-2,TRBV6-5,NA
CASSPGGSSYNEQFF,TGCGCCAGCAGCCCCGGGGGGAGCTCCTACAATGAGCAGTTCTTC,TRBD2,TRBJ2-1,TRBV4-1,NA
CASSQGTGGNQPQHF,TGCGCCAGCAGCCAAGGGACAGGGGGCAATCAGCCCCAGCATTTT,TRBD1,TRBJ1-5,TRBV4-1,NA
CASRVEPGQGPSIF,TGTGCCAGTAGAGTAGAACCGGGACAGGGACCATCTATCTTC,TRBD1,TRBJ1-2,TRBV19,NA
CASSQSGRQIAF,TGTGCCAGCAGCCAATCGGGGAGGCAAATCGCCTTC,NA,TRBJ1-2,TRBV3-1/TRBV3-2,NA
CASSGSTGFETQYF,TGTGCCAGTAGTGGATCGACAGGGTTTGAGACCCAGTACTTC,TRBD1,TRBJ2-5,TRBV19,NA
CASSQGQGQAGYTF,TGCGCCAGCAGCCAGGGACAGGGGCAGGCTGGCTACACCTTC,TRBD1,TRBJ1-2,TRBV4-1,NA
CSVEVAGLGNTIYF,TGCAGCGTTGAAGTGGCGGGGCTTGGAAACACCATATATTTT,NA,TRBJ1-3,TRBV29-1,once
CSAGQGGVYEQYF,TGCAGCGCCGGACAGGGAGGTGTCTACGAGCAGTACTTC,TRBD1,TRBJ2-7,TRBV29-1,NA
CASTHSRTSGGGESSYNEQFF,TGTGCCAGCACCCACTCCAGGACTAGCGGGGGGGGTGAAAGCTCCTACAATGAGCAGTTCTTC,TRBD2,TRBJ2-1,TRBV27,NA
CASSRDSEKLFF,TGTGCCAGCAGCCGGGACAGCGAAAAACTGTTTTTT,TRBD1,TRBJ1-4,TRBV13,once
CASSIGQGYGNTIYF,TGTGCCAGCAGTATCGGACAGGGGTATGGAAACACCATATATTTT,TRBD1,TRBJ1-3,TRBV28,once
CASSFRPGLAGINTGELFF,TGTGCCAGCAGCTTTAGACCGGGACTAGCGGGGATCAACACCGGGGAGCTGTTTTTT,TRBD2,TRBJ2-2,TRBV5-6,NA
CASSPPGQSPCSNQPQHF,TGTGCCAGCAGTCCTCCGGGACAGAGCCCTTGTAGCAATCAGCCCCAGCATTTT,TRBD1,TRBJ1-5,TRBV6-7,NA
CASTLDRGLGEQYF,TGTGCCAGCACTTTAGACAGGGGGCTGGGGGAGCAGTACTTC,TRBD1,TRBJ2-7,TRBV28,NA
CASSSGFSESYEQYF,TGTGCCAGCAGTTCAGGTTTTTCTGAATCCTACGAGCAGTACTTC,NA,TRBJ2-7,TRBV6-5,NA
CASSPALGGAETQYF,TGCGCCAGCAGCCCAGCGCTCGGGGGGGCGGAGACCCAGTACTTC,TRBD2,TRBJ2-5,TRBV5-1,NA
CAIRPRLQLQGALTEAFF,TGTGCCATCAGGCCCCGACTTCAATTACAGGGGGCGCTTACTGAAGCTTTCTTT,TRBD1,TRBJ1-1,TRBV10-3,NA
CASSVAGDGDETQYF,TGTGCCAGCAGCGTGGCGGGGGACGGTGATGAGACCCAGTACTTC,TRBD2,TRBJ2-5,TRBV9,NA